These 16 T cell receptor beta chains were all obtained from the same sample, sequenced in a study of chemoradiotherapy in HPV16-positive cancers. The table came from immunoSEQ multiplex PCR; TCRdb's copy has only in-frame clones and leaves some out. The data show 30,000 or so clones, with roughly 87% seen just once and 3% to 3.5% held by the top ten. The sample in question was blood, obtained from a patient who underwent chemoradiotherapy. The receptors stem from a human donor with HPV-associated anogenital cancer.

The chain is built from TRBV5-4 and TRBJ2-7, with D tentatively TRBD2 (7 bases). The CDR3 has 14 amino acids. Looked up from germline, CDR1 is SGHNT and CDR2 is YYREEE (reference sequence). V dropped 5 bases and J dropped 6 bases, with 18 bases sitting between them. The CDR3 DNA sequence: TGTGCCAGCAGTTTTGGTGGGGGGGCCCTCGAGCAGTACTTC. The encoded protein is CASSFGGGALEQYF.

CDR3 DNA sequence: TGTGCCAGCAGCCAAGGACAGGGGGGCCCTAGCGGTCAGCCCCAGCATTTT. Protein sequence: CASSQGQGGPSGQPQHF. The chain recombines TRBV4-2 with TRBJ1-5, with 9 bases fitting TRBD1. This CDR3 has 17 amino acids. Germline V gene sequence: CDR1 LGHNA, CDR2 YNFKEQ. Trimming at V came to 1 base and at J to 6 bases, leaving 10 bases not matched to a gene.

The rearrangement joins TRBV5-8 to TRBJ2-5; weak D call: TRBD2 (5 bases). The CDR3 loop spans 13 amino acids. Trimming left V 1 base short and J 4 bases short, with 8 bases between. Germline V gene sequence: CDR1 SGHTS, CDR2 YDEGEE. The CDR3 sequence is CASSLMAGETQYF. The CDR3 bases are TGTGCCAGCAGCTTGATGGCGGGAGAGACCCAGTACTTC.

J is TRBJ1-2 and V is TRBV27; D is unclear. Trimming stripped 3 bases from V and 2 bases from J, with 7 bases between. Germline CDR1 MNHEY, CDR2 SMNVEV (reference sequence). This CDR3 comprises 13 residues. CDR3 protein: CASSLAGNYGYTF. The CDR3 DNA reads TGTGCCAGCAGTTTGGCGGGAAACTATGGCTACACCTTC.

V and J are TRBV9 and TRBJ1-3; a weak D match, TRBD1 (5 bases). Germline V gives CDR1 SGDLS, CDR2 YYNGEE. The CDR3 runs to 12 residues. V dropped 7 bases and J dropped 4 bases, with 9 bases sitting between them. This CDR3 reads CASGGDGNTIYF. Here the CDR3 DNA reads TGTGCCAGCGGAGGGGACGGAAACACCATATATTTT.

The gene calls are TRBV10-3 and TRBJ2-7, with 8 nucleotides matching TRBD2. The germline gives CDR1 ENHRY, CDR2 SYGVKD. The junction had 13 bases not matched to a gene; V was cut back by 10 bases and J by 5 bases. The CDR3 runs to 14 residues. The CDR3 loop reads CATARTAGVDEQYF. In nucleotides, the CDR3 is TGTGCCACCGCAAGGACAGCGGGAGTAGACGAGCAGTACTTC.

The genes are TRBV11-2 and TRBJ2-7; 8 nucleotides line up with TRBD2. CDR1 and CDR2 from the germline V gene are SGHAT and FQNNGV. Trimming at V came to 1 base and at J to 1 base, leaving 6 bases not matched to a gene. The CDR3 contains 16 residues. The CDR3 DNA reads as TGTGCCAGCAGCTTAGTCGGGGGGGCGCTATCCTACGAGCAGTACTTC. Encoded protein: CASSLVGGALSYEQYF.

This clone was recorded once. V is TRBV11-2 and J is TRBJ2-7; 7 bases line up with TRBD2. CDR3 length equals 15 residues. V shed 8 bases, J shed 2 bases, and the junction held 12 bases outside the gene matches. CDR1 is SGHAT and CDR2 is FQNNGV in the germline V gene. CDR3 sequence: CASREVVVDPYEQYF. Written as DNA, the CDR3 is TGTGCCAGCCGGGAGGTCGTGGTTGACCCCTACGAGCAGTACTTC.

The V gene is TRBV27, the J gene TRBJ2-1, with TRBD2 matching 11 bases. J lost 2 bases, V lost 7 bases, and 4 bases had no gene match. The CDR3 is 15 amino acids. In germline, CDR1 is MNHEY, CDR2 SMNVEV (reference sequence). CDR3 loop: CASMLAGGPYNEQFF. CDR3 DNA: TGTGCCAGCATGCTAGCGGGAGGCCCCTACAATGAGCAGTTCTTC.

The chain carries TRBV11-2 and TRBJ2-2; 11 bases line up with TRBD1. CDR3 size: 18 residues. Germline V CDR1 and CDR2: SGHAT, FQNNGV. Trimming removed 5 bases from V and 2 bases from J; junction bases left unmatched: 10. For the CDR3, the DNA is TGTGCCAGCAGCCGGGCCGGACAGGGGGCTACCAACACCGGGGAGCTGTTTTTT. It encodes CASSRAGQGATNTGELFF.

The V gene is TRBV25-1, the J gene TRBJ1-3; no definite D call. The ends were cut back, 2 bases at V and 0 bases at J, with 8 bases in the middle. The germline gives CDR1 MGHDK, CDR2 SYGVNS. The CDR3 totals 15 residues. The CDR3 DNA reads as TGTGCCAGCAGTGAAGTGGCATACTCTGGAAACACCATATATTTT. This sequence encodes CASSEVAYSGNTIYF.

The sample holds a few counts of this clone. This chain joins TRBV11-2 and TRBJ1-5; D is ambiguous. V dropped 0 bases and J dropped 3 bases, with 6 bases sitting between them. This CDR3 spans 14 amino acids. Germline V CDR1 and CDR2: SGHAT, FQNNGV. CDR3 DNA: TGTGCCAGCAGCTTAGACAGGACCAATCAGCCCCAGCATTTT. Protein sequence: CASSLDRTNQPQHF.

V is TRBV4-3 and J is TRBJ2-1; 8 bases are a match to TRBD1. V shed 0 bases, J shed 1 base, and the junction held 8 bases outside the gene matches. Germline loops: CDR1 LGHNA, CDR2 YSLEER. This CDR3 has 18 amino acids. In DNA, the CDR3 is TGCGCCAGCAGCCAAGAACTTAGACAGGGGTTTTCCTACAATGAGCAGTTCTTC. Translating gives CASSQELRQGFSYNEQFF.

The rearrangement links TRBV10-3 to TRBJ2-5; D is ambiguous. Germline lookup yields CDR1 ENHRY and CDR2 SYGVKD. This CDR3 has 13 residues. Trimming took 3 bases from V and 5 from J, leaving 10 bases between them. CDR3 in DNA: TGTGCCATCAGTGATTTAGCTCGGGAGACCCAGTACTTC. This gives the protein CAISDLARETQYF.

This clone was seen once. The V and J genes are TRBV7-2 and TRBJ2-7; 7 nucleotides line up with TRBD2. J was trimmed by 5 bases and V by 1 base; bases with no gene match: 8. Germline lookup yields CDR1 SGHTA and CDR2 FQGNSA. This CDR3 comprises 15 residues. The CDR3 region is CASSLGGREYDEQYF. For the CDR3, the DNA is TGTGCCAGCAGCTTAGGTGGGCGGGAGTATGACGAGCAGTACTTC.

CDR3 sequence: CASSLEFTSYNEQFF. In DNA, the CDR3 is TGTGCCAGCAGTCTAGAGTTTACGTCCTACAATGAGCAGTTCTTC. This chain connects TRBV11-2 to TRBJ2-1; the D is unclear. The CDR3 extends over 15 amino acids. Germline CDR1 SGHAT, CDR2 FQNNGV. Trimming shortened V by 6 bases and J by 1 base, and 13 bases separated the two germline ends.